A single sample gave rise to the 9 T cell receptor beta chains below, sequenced in a study of technical replicates of blood from several donors. Clones were read by immunoSEQ multiplex PCR, and TCRdb kept only the in-frame ones, dropping some. This sample carries 75,000 to 100,000 clones, roughly 94% of them seen once, and the ten largest clones take under 0.3%. Sequenced sample: T cells isolated from PBMCs. These receptors all stem from a human donor in good health.

This chain joins TRBV29-1 and TRBJ1-1; D is perhaps TRBD1 (5 bases). V lost 6 bases and J 3 bases, leaving 8 bases between the germline ends. Germline loops: CDR1 SQVTM, CDR2 ANQGSEA. The CDR3 loop spans 11 amino acids. This CDR3 reads CSVRGDTEAFF. The CDR3 coding sequence is TGCAGCGTCCGGGGGGACACTGAAGCTTTCTTT.

CDR3 protein: CASSLGSTGPFF. CDR3 nucleotides: TGTGCCAGCAGCTTAGGTTCGACAGGGCCGTTCTTC. V usage is TRBV11-3 and J usage is TRBJ2-1; 7 nucleotides align to TRBD1. The CDR3 covers 12 residues. The J segment lost 15 bases and the V segment lost 1 base, leaving 6 bases of the junction unmatched. Looked up from germline, CDR1 is SGHNT and CDR2 is YENEEA.

The chain has TRBV4-1 and TRBJ2-3; D perhaps matches TRBD2 (5 bases). V lost 0 bases and J lost 6, with 19 bases in between. Germline V gene lookup returns CDR1 MGHRA and CDR2 YSYEKL. The CDR3 is 17 amino acids. CDR3 in DNA: TGCGCCAGCAGCCAAGAGCCGGCAACAGCGGCCCCGGATACGCAGTATTTT. Translating it yields CASSQEPATAAPDTQYF.

The chain couples TRBV5-6 to TRBJ1-2, with a weak D call TRBD1 (5 bases). The CDR3 extends over 13 amino acids. The V end lost 4 bases, the J end lost 1 base, and 8 bases lay between the germline ends. Germline CDR1 is SGHDT and CDR2 is YYEEEE. The CDR3 region is CASSPDNNYGYTF. The CDR3 DNA follows: TGTGCCAGCAGCCCGGACAATAACTATGGCTACACCTTC.

V usage is TRBV7-8 and J usage is TRBJ2-7, with 11 nucleotides matching TRBD1. Germline V gives CDR1 SGHVS, CDR2 FQNEAQ. J was trimmed by 5 bases and V by 2 bases; bases with no gene match: 5. This CDR3 is built from 15 residues. CDR3 DNA sequence: TGTGCCAGCAGCTTACCAGGACAGGGGGCTGACGAGCAGTACTTC. Translated: CASSLPGQGADEQYF.

CDR3 loop: CASSNSGSYGYTF. CDR3 nucleotides: TGCGCCAGCAGCAACTCTGGGAGTTATGGCTACACCTTC. The chain has TRBV4-1 and TRBJ1-2, with D hard to call. V was trimmed by 5 bases and J by 5 bases, leaving 12 bases between them. The CDR3 totals 13 residues. Germline lookup yields CDR1 MGHRA and CDR2 YSYEKL.

This clone appeared once. The chain couples TRBV18 to TRBJ1-1, with 9 bases that match TRBD1. This CDR3 is built from 16 residues. The V gene end was trimmed by 1 base and the J gene end by 1 base; junction bases not matched to a gene: 4. The germline V gene encodes CDR1 KGHSH and CDR2 LQKENI. DNA for the CDR3: TGTGCCAGCTCACCACTTATGGGACAGGGGAACACTGAAGCTTTCTTT. Its protein is CASSPLMGQGNTEAFF.

The chain carries TRBV6-5 and TRBJ2-3; 10 positions agree with TRBD1. The CDR3 contains 14 residues. Germline CDR1 and CDR2: MNHEY and SVGAGI. The J segment lost 5 bases and the V segment lost 6 bases, leaving 5 bases of the junction unmatched. CDR3 sequence reads: CASRPTGGGDTQYF. CDR3 DNA sequence: TGTGCCAGCAGGCCGACAGGGGGCGGAGATACGCAGTATTTT.

The chain is built from TRBV7-6 and TRBJ1-2; tentative D call: TRBD1 (6 bases). Deletions cut 0 bases from V and 8 bases from J, with 16 bases between. Per the germline V gene, CDR1 is SGHVS and CDR2 is FNYEAQ. This CDR3 spans 15 amino acids. The CDR3 nucleotides read TGTGCCAGCAGCTTAGCGACACAGGGAGCTTCCGGCTACACCTTC. Its translation is CASSLATQGASGYTF.